This T cell receptor (beta chain) was recorded in a study of cytomegalovirus exposure and HLA in healthy donors. Use of 60 Vbeta and 13 Jbeta primers characterized the PCR. Clones were sequenced by immunoSEQ multiplex PCR, and TCRdb holds only the in-frame ones, with some missing. The table records about 150,000 clones, 75% of them present only once. Trimming removed 5 bases from V and 0 bases from J, with 6 bases in between. Germline V lookup: CDR1 SGHRS, CDR2 YFSETQ. This CDR3 comprises 12 residues. Material: PBMCs. V and J are TRBV5-1 and TRBJ2-7; D is perhaps TRBD1 (5 bases). The TCR originated in a man aged 18 to 35 in good health and CMV-seropositive. This chain's CDR3 is CASRTDSYEQYF. The CDR3 DNA follows: TGCGCCAGCAGGACAGACTCCTACGAGCAGTACTTC.